Following are 25 T cell receptor beta chains from one sample sequenced in a study of breast tumors, draining lymph nodes, adjacent tissues. Breast cancer patients provided tissue from their axillary draining lymph nodes. TCRdb called the multiplex PCR reads again in MiXCR, with one record for every CDR3 protein. The sample includes about 230,000 distinct CDR3 sequences, around 32% of them seen just once. Input material: axillary lymph node tissue. These TCRs come from a female donor with breast cancer. Some clones in this sample may be carry-over from other donors' samples.

This clonotype came up many times. The V and J genes are TRBV11-2 and TRBJ2-2; no reliable D call. From germline, CDR1 is SGHAT and CDR2 FQNNGV. The CDR3 contains 10 residues. V was clipped by 3 bases and J by 9 bases, with 2 bases between them. CDR3 nucleotides: TGTGCCAGCAGCTTGCGGGAGCTGTTTTTT. Translating it yields CASSLRELFF.

In this sample, this clonotype turned up a few times. No conserved phenylalanine or tryptophan ends this CDR3, so it is likely a read error. This chain links TRBV27 with TRBJ2-7; TRBD1 agrees at 9 bases. V lost 8 bases to trimming and J lost 4 bases; unmatched junction nucleotides: 9. This CDR3 region has 14 residues. The germline CDR1 and CDR2 sequences are MNHEY and SMNVEV (reference sequence). CDR3 sequence: CASSLGQGKYEQYS. For the CDR3, the DNA is TGTGCCAGCTCTTTAGGACAGGGGAAATACGAGCAGTACTCC.

This clonotype was counted between two and nine times. A single base separates this from a much larger clone, so it may be a read error. The chain uses TRBV20-1 and TRBJ2-2; maybe TRBD2 (6 bases). The CDR3 spans 15 residues. Germline values: CDR1 DFQATT, CDR2 SNEGSKA (reference sequence). CDR3 sequence (DNA): TGCAGTGCTAGAGATTTTAACAAGAACACCGGGGGGCTGTTTTTT. As protein: CSARDFNKNTGGLFF.

This clonotype came up many times. The chain recombines TRBV20-1 with TRBJ1-5; D may be TRBD1 (6 bases). Germline V gene sequence: CDR1 DFQATT, CDR2 SNEGSKA (reference sequence). V was trimmed by 6 bases and J by 4 bases, leaving 19 bases between them. The CDR3 is made up of 15 amino acids. The CDR3 spells CSAARRGRINQPQHF. For the CDR3, the DNA is TGCAGTGCCGCCCGCAGGGGCCGTATAAATCAGCCCCAGCATTTT.

To note about this clonotype: An end of the junction does not agree with germline; a read error may underlie this. The chain combines TRBV20-1 with TRBJ1-2; D gene uncertain. The CDR3 runs to 14 residues. Germline CDR1 and CDR2: DFQATT and SNEGSKA (reference sequence). The CDR3 DNA reads as TGCAGAGCTAGAATCAATATGGGTTTCTATGGCTACACCTTC. Its protein product is CRARINMGFYGYTF.

This clonotype was counted a single time. The chain combines TRBV7-2 with TRBJ2-2, with a weak D call TRBD1 (5 bases). V lost 2 bases and J lost 8, with 9 bases in between. This CDR3 contains 13 residues. The V gene's germline CDR1 is SGHTA and CDR2 FQGNSA. The CDR3 protein is CASSLTWTGELFF. CDR3 nucleotides: TGTGCCAGCAGCTTAACGTGGACAGGGGAGCTGTTTTTT. Using reference TRBV7-2 and TRBJ2-2 for the parts outside the CDR3, the full variable domain is GAGVSQSPSNKVTEKGKDVELRCDPISGHTALYWYRQSLGQGLEFLIYFQGNSAPDKSGLPSDRFSAERTGGSVSTLTIQRTQQEDSAVYLCASSLTWTGELFFGEGSRLTVL.

This sequence joins TRBV29-1 and TRBJ1-2; possibly TRBD1 for D (6 bases). The CDR3 loop spans 12 amino acids. Trimming took off 6 bases at V and 10 bases at J, with 18 bases between the two ends. In germline, CDR1 is SQVTM, CDR2 ANQGSEA. For the CDR3, the DNA is TGCAGCGTCCTGCGGGACAACATGAACTACACCTTC. Translation gives CSVLRDNMNYTF.

A remark on this clonotype: A read error is possible here, since a much larger clone lies one base away. This chain uses TRBV6-2 or TRBV6-3 with TRBJ2-5, with TRBD2 identical over 7 bases. CDR3 length equals 14 residues. Germline CDR1 MNHEY, CDR2 SVGEGT. CDR3 region: CVSRHGLGQETQYF. CDR3 in DNA: TGTGTCAGCAGACACGGACTAGGGCAAGAGACCCAGTACTTC.

The rearrangement uses TRBV3-1 and TRBJ1-5, with D hard to call. Deletions cut 1 base from V and 4 bases from J, with 8 bases between. Germline CDR1 is LGHDT and CDR2 is YNNKEL (reference sequence). This CDR3 spans 14 amino acids. The chain's CDR3 is CASSQVGLNQPQHF. The CDR3 DNA reads TGTGCCAGCAGCCAAGTCGGGTTAAATCAGCCCCAGCATTTT.

This clonotype was seen repeatedly, ten times or more. The CDR3 DNA reads TGTGCCAGCAGCGACACAGGGTTGGAGCGGGAGGGGTATGAGCAGTTCTTC. Its translation is CASSDTGLEREGYEQFF. This rearrangement joins TRBV5-6 to TRBJ2-1; 10 bases match TRBD2. CDR1 is SGHDT, CDR2 YYEEEE, per germline. The trim removed 4 bases at V and 8 bases at J, leaving 15 bases unmatched. The length of the CDR3 is 17 residues.

This chain connects TRBV15 to TRBJ2-1; 13 bases are a match to TRBD2. This CDR3 is built from 15 residues. V shed 3 bases and J 9 bases; nucleotides not matched to a gene: 5. CDR1 and CDR2 (germline): LNHNV, YYDKDF (reference sequence). CDR3 sequence (DNA): TGTGCCACCAGCAGTACTAGCGGGAGGGCCGGTGAGCAGTTCTTC. Amino acids: CATSSTSGRAGEQFF.

This clonotype was seen at least ten times. One junction end does not reproduce the germline sequence, and a read error may be involved. V and J are TRBV7-9 and TRBJ2-5; 9 nucleotides match TRBD2. CDR1 and CDR2 from the germline V gene are SEHNR and FQNEAQ (reference sequence). The CDR3 length is 13 residues. The CDR3 region has the DNA TGTGCCAGCAGCTTAGACCCTAGCGGGGCCCAATACTTC. It yields the protein CASSLDPSGAQYF.

Details on this clonotype: A single base separates this from a much larger clone, so it may be a read error. V is TRBV7-3 and J is TRBJ2-7, with 7 nucleotides matching TRBD2. V lost 5 bases and J lost 5; bases outside the gene matches: 21. Germline CDR1 reads SGHTA; CDR2 reads FQGTGA. CDR3 size: 18 residues. Here the CDR3 reads CASSQREGRRGKGHEQYF. DNA of the CDR3: TGTGCCAGCAGCCAGAGGGAGGGGAGAAGAGGGAAGGGTCACGAGCAGTACTTC.

Ten or more counts support this clonotype. The gene calls are TRBV20-1 and TRBJ2-2; no clear D gene. Trimming took 4 bases from V and 0 from J, leaving 9 bases between them. CDR3 length equals 14 residues. The germline V gene has CDR1 DFQATT and CDR2 SNEGSKA (reference sequence). This CDR3 reads CSATLPSNTGELFF. The DNA of the CDR3 is TGCAGTGCTACGCTACCCTCGAACACCGGGGAGCTGTTTTTT.

Comment on this clonotype: Since a much larger clone is just one base distant, this may be a read error. V gene TRBV12-5 combines with J gene TRBJ2-1; D may be TRBD2 (6 bases). The CDR3 covers 11 residues. V gave up 6 bases and J gave up 12 bases, with 12 bases separating them. The germline V gene has CDR1 LGHNT and CDR2 FRNRAP. The CDR3 protein is CASGHTGVQFF. The DNA of the CDR3 is TGTGCTAGTGGCCACACGGGGGTGCAGTTCTTC.

This clonotype was observed at least ten times. V is TRBV9 and J is TRBJ1-2; 12 nucleotides agree with TRBD1. With V trimmed by 3 bases and J by 4 bases, 7 bases remained unmatched. This CDR3 contains 16 residues. Per germline, CDR1 SGDLS and CDR2 YYNGEE. DNA for the CDR3: TGTGCCAGCAGCGGGTCCGGGACAGGGGGCTTCTATGGCTACACCTTC. Residues: CASSGSGTGGFYGYTF.

This clonotype was seen only a few times. A clone one base away is much larger, so this may be a read error. The rearrangement links TRBV7-3 to TRBJ2-1; possible D gene TRBD2, 5 bases. This CDR3 region has 15 residues. Germline lookup yields CDR1 SGHTA and CDR2 FQGTGA. DNA for the CDR3: TGTGCCAGCAGCTTAGAGGTGGGAGCCTACAATGAGCAGCTCTTC. It translates to CASSLEVGAYNEQLF.

V gene TRBV28 combines with J gene TRBJ1-1, with D unclear. Between the trimmed V and J ends, which lost 8 bases and 0 bases, there was a span of 10 bases. The length of the CDR3 is 13 residues. In germline, CDR1 is MDHEN, CDR2 SYDVKM. CDR3 sequence reads: CASHPGMNTEAFF. The CDR3 nucleotides read TGTGCCAGCCACCCGGGGATGAACACTGAAGCTTTCTTT. The full variable domain, rest sourced from reference TRBV28 and TRBJ1-1, is DVKVTQSSRYLVKRTGEKVFLECVQDMDHENMFWYRQDPGLGLRLIYFSYDVKMKEKGDIPEGYSVSREKKERFSLILESASTNQTSMYLCASHPGMNTEAFFGQGTRLTVV.

This clonotype was found many times. The chain links TRBV20-1 to TRBJ1-2, with D possibly being TRBD1 (5 bases). Trimming took 4 bases from V and 2 from J, leaving 14 bases between them. CDR1 and CDR2 (germline): DFQATT, SNEGSKA (reference sequence). This CDR3 is built from 14 residues. The CDR3 coding sequence is TGCAGTGCTACTCTTGGGGGGAGAAACTATGGCTACACCTTC. Protein product: CSATLGGRNYGYTF.

V is TRBV7-9 and J is TRBJ2-1; the match to TRBD2 covers 11 bases. Trimming at V came to 1 base and at J to 7 bases, leaving 9 bases not matched to a gene. The CDR3 is 17 residues long. Germline V gene sequence: CDR1 SEHNR, CDR2 FQNEAQ (reference sequence). The CDR3, as DNA: TGTGCCAGCAGCTTAGTTCTAGCGGGAGGATTCTTTAATGAGCAGTTCTTC. This gives the protein CASSLVLAGGFFNEQFF.

A remark on this clonotype: A single base separates this from a much larger clone, so it may be a read error. No conserved phenylalanine or tryptophan is present at the end of the CDR3, so a read error is the likely explanation. The chain links TRBV7-9 to TRBJ2-5; possible D gene TRBD2, 5 bases. Germline V gene lookup returns CDR1 SEHNR and CDR2 FQNEAQ (reference sequence). CDR3 length: 14 residues. The ends were cut back, 0 bases at V and 2 bases at J, with 7 bases in the middle. In DNA form, the CDR3 reads TGTGCCAGCAGCTTAGCTAGCGAACAAGAGACCCAGTACCTC. Amino acids: CASSLASEQETQYL.

This clonotype was seen ten or more times. V is TRBV6-5 and J is TRBJ2-1; perhaps TRBD2 as D (6 bases). The CDR3 runs to 16 residues. V was shortened by 8 bases and J by 0 bases, with 17 bases between the two germline ends. Germline V gene data show CDR1 as MNHEY and CDR2 as SVGAGI. The CDR3 reads CASQGGLRSSYNEQFF. The CDR3 nucleotides read TGTGCCAGCCAGGGAGGTTTAAGGAGCTCCTACAATGAGCAGTTCTTC.

This clonotype was found many times. V and J are TRBV5-1 and TRBJ2-7; 7 bases align to TRBD2. The V and J ends lost 0 bases and 2 bases, in that order; junction bases with no gene match: 5. The germline CDR1 and CDR2 sequences are SGHRS and YFSETQ. The CDR3 is 15 residues long. CDR3: CASSLGLASPYEQYF. The CDR3 DNA reads as TGCGCCAGCAGCTTGGGACTAGCCAGTCCCTACGAGCAGTACTTC.

In this sample, this clonotype turned up many times. This may stem from a read error, because a much larger clone lies one nucleotide away. The V gene is TRBV20-1, the J gene TRBJ2-5; D is unclear. The germline V gene encodes CDR1 DFQATT and CDR2 SNEGSKA (reference sequence). The CDR3 consists of 12 residues. The CDR3 DNA reads TGCAGTGCTGATAGACGTGAAGAGACCCCGTACTTC. Encoded protein: CSADRREETPYF.

This clonotype was seen repeatedly, ten times or more. This rearrangement joins TRBV20-1 to TRBJ2-1; 11 bases match TRBD2. Germline-derived CDR1 and CDR2 are DFQATT and SNEGSKA (reference sequence). The V and J ends lost 4 bases and 4 bases, in that order; junction bases with no gene match: 3. This CDR3 has 14 amino acids. CDR3 nucleotide sequence: TGCAGTGCTATGACTAGCGGGACATACAATGAGCAGTTCTTC. The encoded protein is CSAMTSGTYNEQFF.